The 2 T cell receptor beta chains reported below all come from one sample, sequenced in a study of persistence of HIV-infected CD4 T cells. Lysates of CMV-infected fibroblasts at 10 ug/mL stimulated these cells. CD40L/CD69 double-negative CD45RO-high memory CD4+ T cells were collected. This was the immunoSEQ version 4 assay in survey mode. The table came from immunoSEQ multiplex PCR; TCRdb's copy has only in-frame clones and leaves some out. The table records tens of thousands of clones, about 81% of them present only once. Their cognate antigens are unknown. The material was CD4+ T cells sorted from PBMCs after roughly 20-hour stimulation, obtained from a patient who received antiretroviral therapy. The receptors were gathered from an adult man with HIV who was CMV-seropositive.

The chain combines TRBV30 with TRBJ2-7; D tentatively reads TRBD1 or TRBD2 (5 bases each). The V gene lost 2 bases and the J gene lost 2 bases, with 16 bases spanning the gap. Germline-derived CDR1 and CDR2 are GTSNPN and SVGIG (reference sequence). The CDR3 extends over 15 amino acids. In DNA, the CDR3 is TGTGCCTGGAGTAGGGGCCGGGGCCGACCCTACGAGCAGTACTTC. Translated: CAWSRGRGRPYEQYF. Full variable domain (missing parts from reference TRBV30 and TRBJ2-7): SQTIHQWPATLVQPVGSPLSLECTVEGTSNPNLYWYRQAAGRGLQLLFYSVGIGQISSEVPQNLSASRPQDRQFILSSKKLLLSDSGFYLCAWSRGRGRPYEQYFGPGTRLTVT.

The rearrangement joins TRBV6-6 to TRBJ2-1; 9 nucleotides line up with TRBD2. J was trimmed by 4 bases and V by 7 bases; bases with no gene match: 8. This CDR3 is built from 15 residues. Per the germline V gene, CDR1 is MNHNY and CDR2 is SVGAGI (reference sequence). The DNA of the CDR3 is TGTGCCAGCAAGTTGCGGGAGGGCCTATACAATGAGCAGTTCTTC. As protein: CASKLREGLYNEQFF.